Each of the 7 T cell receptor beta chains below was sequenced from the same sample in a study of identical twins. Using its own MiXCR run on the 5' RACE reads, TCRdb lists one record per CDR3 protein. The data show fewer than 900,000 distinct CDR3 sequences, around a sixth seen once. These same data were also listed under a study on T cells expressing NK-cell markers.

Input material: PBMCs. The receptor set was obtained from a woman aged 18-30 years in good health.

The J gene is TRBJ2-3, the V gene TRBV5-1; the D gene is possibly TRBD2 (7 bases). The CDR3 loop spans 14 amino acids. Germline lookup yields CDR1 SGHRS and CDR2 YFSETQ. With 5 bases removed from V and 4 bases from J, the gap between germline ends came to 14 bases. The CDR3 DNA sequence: TGCGCCAGCAGATCCGGGGGGCCCTCAGATACGCAGTATTTT. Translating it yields CASRSGGPSDTQYF.

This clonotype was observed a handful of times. The CDR3 spells CASRNQGDGYTF. CDR3 nucleotides: TGTGCCAGCAGAAATCAGGGGGATGGCTACACCTTC. The chain joins TRBV6-5 to TRBJ1-2; 7 nucleotides align to TRBD1. CDR3 size: 12 residues. V lost 6 bases and J lost 6; bases outside the gene matches: 4. Germline CDR1 and CDR2: MNHEY and SVGAGI.

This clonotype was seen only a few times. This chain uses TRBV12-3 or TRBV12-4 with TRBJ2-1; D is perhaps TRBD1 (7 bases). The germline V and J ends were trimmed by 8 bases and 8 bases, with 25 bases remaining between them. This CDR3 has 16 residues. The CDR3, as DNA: TGTGCCAGCGGGGTTTTGGGTACAGGGGAGGCCCATGAGCAGTTCTTC. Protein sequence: CASGVLGTGEAHEQFF.

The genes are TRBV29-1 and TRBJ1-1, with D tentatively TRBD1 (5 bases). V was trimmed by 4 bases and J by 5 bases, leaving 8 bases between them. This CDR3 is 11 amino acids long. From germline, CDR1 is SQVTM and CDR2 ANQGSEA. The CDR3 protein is CSVVQATEAFF. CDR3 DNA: TGCAGCGTTGTACAGGCAACTGAAGCTTTCTTT.

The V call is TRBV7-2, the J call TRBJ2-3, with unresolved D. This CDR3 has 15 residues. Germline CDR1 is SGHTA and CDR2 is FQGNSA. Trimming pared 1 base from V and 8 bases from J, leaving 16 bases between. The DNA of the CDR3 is TGTGCCAGCAGCTTAGTTGAGTTGCTCCCGGGTACGCAGTATTTT. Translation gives CASSLVELLPGTQYF.

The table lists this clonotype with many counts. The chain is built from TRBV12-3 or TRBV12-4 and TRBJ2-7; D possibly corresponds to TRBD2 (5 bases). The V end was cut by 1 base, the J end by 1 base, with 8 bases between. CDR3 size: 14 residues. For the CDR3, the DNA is TGTGCCAGCAGTTTAGTAGAGGGTTCCTACGAGCAGTACTTC. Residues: CASSLVEGSYEQYF.

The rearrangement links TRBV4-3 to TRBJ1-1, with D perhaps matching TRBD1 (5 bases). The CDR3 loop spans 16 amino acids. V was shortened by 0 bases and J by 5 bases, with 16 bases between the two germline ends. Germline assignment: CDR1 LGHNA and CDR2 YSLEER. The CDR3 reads CASSQDRGTRRTEAFF. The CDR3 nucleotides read TGCGCCAGCAGCCAAGATCGGGGGACCCGAAGAACTGAAGCTTTCTTT.